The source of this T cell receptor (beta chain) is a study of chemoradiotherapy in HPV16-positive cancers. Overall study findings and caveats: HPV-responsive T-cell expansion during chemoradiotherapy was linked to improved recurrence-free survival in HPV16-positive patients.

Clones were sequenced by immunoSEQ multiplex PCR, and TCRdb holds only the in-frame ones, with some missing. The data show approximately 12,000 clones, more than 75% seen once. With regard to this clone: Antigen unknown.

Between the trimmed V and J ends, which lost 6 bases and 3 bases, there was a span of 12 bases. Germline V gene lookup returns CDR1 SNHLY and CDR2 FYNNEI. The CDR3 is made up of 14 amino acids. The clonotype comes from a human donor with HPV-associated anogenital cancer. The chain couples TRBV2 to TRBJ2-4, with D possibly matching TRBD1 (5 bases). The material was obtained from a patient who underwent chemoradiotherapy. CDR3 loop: CASSRQFVKNIQYF. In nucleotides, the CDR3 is TGTGCCAGCAGCAGACAGTTCGTCAAAAACATTCAGTACTTC.